This T cell receptor beta chain was identified during a study of siplizumab effects on memory and regulatory T cells. In each sample, approximately 100,000 TCR templates were assayed. The data were produced by immunoSEQ multiplex PCR, yet TCRdb's version contains in-frame clones alone and is incomplete. Of about 100,000 clones detected, about 90% appear once; the ten largest clones hold about 12%. The CDR3 covers 16 residues. With V trimmed by 1 base and J by 1 base, 3 bases remained unmatched. Germline values: CDR1 SGHTA, CDR2 FQGNSA. Points from the study as a whole: No more than a minor fraction of alloreactive clones could be traced back to unstimulated subsets. Whether proliferating Tregs in siplizumab cultures suppress was not functionally confirmed.

In the case of this clone: Antigen: not known.

This TCR derives from a human donor in good health. This chain connects TRBV7-2 to TRBJ2-5; TRBD2 aligns across 10 bases. Material for sequencing was non-Treg CD4+ T cells sorted from blood. The CDR3 loop is CASSLGASGGQETQYF. In DNA form, the CDR3 reads TGTGCCAGCAGCTTAGGGGCTAGCGGGGGCCAAGAGACCCAGTACTTC.